The 24 T cell receptor beta chains below come from one sample, sequenced in a study of cytomegalovirus exposure and HLA in healthy donors. The PCR had 60 Vbeta and 13 Jbeta primers. Using immunoSEQ multiplex PCR, the repertoire was profiled, and TCRdb retains in-frame clones only, with some absent. The sample is made up of 50,000 to 70,000 clones, and the top ten hold 3.6% of it. Sequenced: PBMCs. Receptor source: a woman under 30 in good health and CMV-seronegative.

This rearrangement joins TRBV5-1 to TRBJ2-3; the match to TRBD2 covers 7 bases. Germline V gene sequence: CDR1 SGHRS, CDR2 YFSETQ. The CDR3 spans 16 residues. The V segment lost 3 bases and the J segment 2 bases; nucleotides outside the gene matches: 9. The CDR3 coding sequence is TGCGCCAGCAGCTCCAACCCGGGGGGAGTCACAGATACGCAGTATTTT. Its protein product is CASSSNPGGVTDTQYF.

The chain recombines TRBV30 with TRBJ2-1; the match to TRBD1 covers 8 bases. CDR3 length: 17 residues. Germline V gene sequence: CDR1 GTSNPN, CDR2 SVGIG (reference sequence). J was trimmed by 4 bases and V by 3 bases; bases with no gene match: 14. DNA for the CDR3: TGTGCCTGGAGGTTGGGGGTTGGCAGGGGGCTGTACAATGAGCAGTTCTTC. Translating it yields CAWRLGVGRGLYNEQFF.

This chain links TRBV7-9 with TRBJ2-2, with a possible D match to TRBD1 (6 bases). Trimming cost V 1 base and J 6 bases, with 12 bases left between them. The CDR3 has 15 amino acids. CDR1 and CDR2 (germline): SEHNR, FQNEAQ (reference sequence). In DNA form, the CDR3 reads TGTGCCAGCAGCTTAGAACTAGAGGGGGCCGGGGAGCTGTTTTTT. Translating gives CASSLELEGAGELFF.

V and J are TRBV7-3 and TRBJ1-1, with D uncertain. The CDR3 length is 13 residues. Germline V lookup: CDR1 SGHTA, CDR2 FQGTGA. V gave up 8 bases and J gave up 0 bases, with 10 bases separating them. CDR3 sequence (DNA): TGTGCCAGCGGACGGGAAGTGAACACTGAAGCTTTCTTT. Its protein product is CASGREVNTEAFF.

The chain recombines TRBV19 with TRBJ2-3; 9 positions agree with TRBD2. CDR3 length equals 15 residues. V lost 5 bases and J lost 10; bases outside the gene matches: 13. Germline V gene data show CDR1 as LNHDA and CDR2 as SQIVND (reference sequence). The DNA of the CDR3 is TGTGCCAGTAGTCCCGCGGCGGGGGGGCGGGGTGCGCAGTATTTT. Translation: CASSPAAGGRGAQYF.

The rearrangement links TRBV18 to TRBJ1-2, with TRBD1 as a possible D gene (5 bases). The germline V gene has CDR1 KGHSH and CDR2 LQKENI. This CDR3 comprises 14 residues. V lost 3 bases to trimming and J lost 5 bases, with 13 bases between them. CDR3 protein: CASSPTDSVYGYTF. The CDR3 DNA reads as TGTGCCAGCTCACCTACTGACAGCGTATATGGCTACACCTTC. Supplemented by reference TRBV18 and TRBJ1-2, the full variable domain reads NAGVMQNPRHLVRRRGQEARLRCSPMKGHSHVYWYRQLPEEGLKFMVYLQKENIIDESGMPKERFSAEFPKEGPSILRIQQVVRGDSAAYFCASSPTDSVYGYTFGSGTRLTVV.

DNA of the CDR3: TGCAGCGTGCCCAGGGGCAGGGTCTGGGGTGGCTACACCTTC. As protein: CSVPRGRVWGGYTF. This chain uses TRBV29-1 with TRBJ1-2; D is possibly TRBD1 (6 bases). The germline CDR1 and CDR2 sequences are SQVTM and ANQGSEA. This CDR3 comprises 14 residues. V lost 6 bases and J lost 7, with 21 bases in between.

This chain connects TRBV9 to TRBJ1-1; D uncertain. Germline lookup yields CDR1 SGDLS and CDR2 YYNGEE. The V end lost 4 bases, the J end lost 2 bases, and 12 bases lay between the germline ends. The CDR3 has 14 residues. The CDR3 loop is CASSPNEGNTEAFF. CDR3 bases: TGTGCCAGCAGCCCAAACGAGGGAAACACTGAAGCTTTCTTT.

The chain joins TRBV29-1 to TRBJ2-1; TRBD1 aligns across 9 bases. With V trimmed by 4 bases and J by 7 bases, 8 bases remained unmatched. Per germline, CDR1 SQVTM and CDR2 ANQGSEA. The CDR3 runs to 14 residues. CDR3 bases: TGCAGCGTTGGAGGGACAGGGACTTCGAATGAGCAGTTCTTC. Residues: CSVGGTGTSNEQFF.

V and J are TRBV9 and TRBJ2-5, with 9 bases identical to TRBD1. The CDR3 is 17 residues long. Looked up from germline, CDR1 is SGDLS and CDR2 is YYNGEE. With 4 bases clipped from V and 3 bases from J, the junction kept 13 bases outside the gene matches. The CDR3 spells CASSLLGSGQGKETQYF. DNA for the CDR3: TGTGCCAGCAGCCTCCTAGGATCGGGACAGGGAAAAGAGACCCAGTACTTC.

This rearrangement joins TRBV7-9 to TRBJ1-1; TRBD1 aligns across 8 bases. Trimming removed 0 bases from V and 0 bases from J; junction bases left unmatched: 12. The germline V gene has CDR1 SEHNR and CDR2 FQNEAQ (reference sequence). The CDR3 totals 19 residues. The CDR3 coding sequence is TGTGCCAGCAGCTTAGCCTTGGTGCAGGGGGCGGGGATGAACACTGAAGCTTTCTTT. It codes for CASSLALVQGAGMNTEAFF.

V and J are TRBV7-9 and TRBJ2-5; weak D call: TRBD2 (5 bases). Germline loops: CDR1 SEHNR, CDR2 FQNEAQ (reference sequence). This CDR3 has 13 residues. Trimming took off 2 bases at V and 5 bases at J, with 9 bases between the two ends. In DNA, the CDR3 is TGTGCCAGCAGCTTAAGTACGGGGGAGACCCAGTACTTC. This gives the protein CASSLSTGETQYF.

This chain joins TRBV30 and TRBJ2-3; D not resolved. CDR1 and CDR2 (germline): GTSNPN, SVGIG (reference sequence). V was clipped by 3 bases and J by 4 bases, with 14 bases between them. CDR3 length equals 14 residues. CDR3 coding DNA: TGTGCCTGGAGGACCGGGTCCAGCCCAGATACGCAGTATTTT. Amino acid sequence: CAWRTGSSPDTQYF.

This chain uses TRBV4-1 with TRBJ2-7; D gene unclear. Per germline, CDR1 MGHRA and CDR2 YSYEKL. Trimming pared 0 bases from V and 12 bases from J, leaving 15 bases between. The CDR3 is 13 amino acids. The CDR3 DNA sequence: TGCGCCAGCAGCCAAGATAACCCCGAAAGGAGGTACTTC. This encodes CASSQDNPERRYF.

The J gene is TRBJ2-7, the V gene TRBV9; D is possibly TRBD2 (6 bases). The germline V gene has CDR1 SGDLS and CDR2 YYNGEE. Trimming removed 4 bases at V and 4 bases at J, with 18 bases between. The CDR3 length is 15 residues. CDR3 protein: CASSPTSEGQYEQYF. CDR3 bases: TGTGCCAGCAGCCCAACTTCGGAGGGCCAATACGAGCAGTACTTC.

V and J are TRBV6-1 and TRBJ1-4; no firm D call. Trimming took 3 bases from V and 0 from J, leaving 5 bases between them. CDR3 length equals 14 residues. CDR1 is MNHNS and CDR2 is SASEGT in the germline V gene. The CDR3 region is CASSDSATNEKLFF. The DNA for the CDR3 is TGTGCCAGCAGTGATTCTGCAACTAATGAAAAACTGTTTTTT.

The rearrangement links TRBV29-1 to TRBJ2-6; 8 nucleotides line up with TRBD1. CDR3 size: 17 residues. Germline CDR1 reads SQVTM; CDR2 reads ANQGSEA. With 7 bases clipped from V and 0 bases from J, the junction kept 11 bases outside the gene matches. CDR3: CSAAPGGSSSGANVLTF. CDR3 in DNA: TGCAGCGCCGCCCCAGGGGGCAGTAGCTCTGGGGCCAACGTCCTGACTTTC.

This rearrangement joins TRBV7-2 to TRBJ1-2; possibly TRBD1 for D (6 bases). CDR3 length equals 14 residues. The V gene lost 8 bases and the J gene lost 1 base, with 14 bases spanning the gap. The germline CDR1 and CDR2 sequences are SGHTA and FQGNSA. The CDR3 protein is CASLPGTNNYGYTF. CDR3 bases: TGTGCCAGCCTGCCCGGGACAAATAACTATGGCTACACCTTC.

The rearrangement links TRBV6-1 to TRBJ1-4; no clear D gene. CDR1 MNHNS and CDR2 SASEGT come from the germline V gene. V was cut by 2 bases and J by 10 bases, with 8 bases left in between. The CDR3 has 12 amino acids. The CDR3 DNA reads TGTGCCAGCAGTGAACATTTCGGAAAACTGTTTTTT. Residues: CASSEHFGKLFF.

The rearrangement links TRBV28 to TRBJ1-1; D uncertain. Germline V lookup: CDR1 MDHEN, CDR2 SYDVKM. The CDR3 consists of 14 residues. Between the trimmed V and J ends, which lost 6 bases and 4 bases, there was a span of 15 bases. CDR3 DNA: TGTGCCAGCAGCCAATTAACGGGAGTCACTGAAGCTTTCTTT. Its translation: CASSQLTGVTEAFF. Combining the CDR3 with reference TRBV28 and TRBJ1-1 gives the whole variable domain DVKVTQSSRYLVKRTGEKVFLECVQDMDHENMFWYRQDPGLGLRLIYFSYDVKMKEKGDIPEGYSVSREKKERFSLILESASTNQTSMYLCASSQLTGVTEAFFGQGTRLTVV.

This sequence joins TRBV19 and TRBJ1-2, with a tentative D call TRBD1 (6 bases). CDR1 and CDR2 (germline): LNHDA, SQIVND (reference sequence). The CDR3 has 14 amino acids. V was pared by 1 base and J by 4 bases, with 10 bases between. The CDR3 loop is CASSIGQAAYGYTF. In nucleotides, the CDR3 is TGTGCCAGTAGTATAGGACAGGCAGCCTATGGCTACACCTTC.

This chain uses TRBV10-2 with TRBJ1-5; weak D call: TRBD1 (6 bases). Trimming shortened V by 4 bases and J by 0 bases, and 10 bases separated the two germline ends. The CDR3 runs to 15 residues. Germline CDR1 WSHSY, CDR2 SAAADI. The CDR3 nucleotides read TGCGCCAGCAGTGGACAGGATTATAGCAATCAGCCCCAGCATTTT. Translating it yields CASSGQDYSNQPQHF.

The CDR3 region has the DNA TGTGCCAGTAGTACCACCACAGGGGGGGCTGGCTACACCTTC. Protein: CASSTTTGGAGYTF. The chain couples TRBV19 to TRBJ1-2; 8 bases align to TRBD1. The CDR3 contains 14 residues. The germline gives CDR1 LNHDA, CDR2 SQIVND (reference sequence). With 4 bases clipped from V and 7 bases from J, the junction kept 8 bases outside the gene matches. Full variable domain (missing parts from reference TRBV19 and TRBJ1-2): DGGITQSPKYLFRKEGQNVTLSCEQNLNHDAMYWYRQDPGQGLRLIYYSQIVNDFQKGDIAEGYSVSREKKESFPLTVTSAQKNPTAFYLCASSTTTGGAGYTFGSGTRLTVV.

The chain combines TRBV19 with TRBJ1-2; 9 nucleotides line up with TRBD1. With 6 bases clipped from V and 8 bases from J, the junction kept 7 bases outside the gene matches. CDR3 length: 13 residues. The germline V gene encodes CDR1 LNHDA and CDR2 SQIVND (reference sequence). The CDR3 DNA follows: TGTGCCAGTAGACCACAGGGGGCTGAAGGCTACACCTTC. Translated, it gives CASRPQGAEGYTF.